Listed below are T cell receptor beta chains from one sample, sequenced in a study of blood T cell repertoires in COVID-19. Using immunoSEQ multiplex PCR, the repertoire was profiled, and TCRdb retains in-frame clones only, with some absent. The data contain 250,000 to 300,000 clones, 86% of them singletons. Source material: peripheral blood. The receptors come from a woman in her 30s with COVID-19, enrolled during active disease. Both conserved end residues are part of each CDR3. A D gene is named only where the DNA matches it firmly. Some rows mark clone size as missing; the rest say once, few, many or name a class of expanded clone.

clone_size d_call j_call v_call cdr3_nt cdr3_aa
. TRBD1 TRBJ1-6 TRBV6-1 TGTGCCAGCAGTGCTGAGGGACAGGGGATGACTTCCTATAATTCACCCCTCCACTTT CASSAEGQGMTSYNSPLHF
. TRBD1 TRBJ2-2 TRBV6-5 TGTGCCAGCAGATTTCCGGGACAGGGCGCCGGGGAGCTGTTTTTT CASRFPGQGAGELFF
. TRBD1 TRBJ2-7 TRBV19 TGTGCCAGTAGTATGGGACAGATCTACGAGCAGTACTTC CASSMGQIYEQYF
. TRBD1 TRBJ1-6 TRBV28 TGTGCCAGCAGTTCCAGGGGGCCTTCACCCCTCCACTTT CASSSRGPSPLHF
. . TRBJ2-3 TRBV6-4 TGTGCCAGCAGTGCCACCGGGGAGACCACAGATACGCAGTATTTT CASSATGETTDTQYF
. . TRBJ2-7 TRBV24-1 TGTGCCACCAGTGATTGGTGGGACACAGTGAGCTTATACGAGCAGTACTTC CATSDWWDTVSLYEQYF
. . TRBJ2-3 TRBV12-3/TRBV12-4 TGTGCCAGCGGGTTGGCGGGTACGCAGTATTTT CASGLAGTQYF
. TRBD1 TRBJ1-4 TRBV7-8 TGTGCCAGCAGCTTTGGGACAGGGCCTAATGAAAAACTGTTTTTT CASSFGTGPNEKLFF
. TRBD2 TRBJ2-1 TRBV10-2 TGCGCCAGCAGTGAGTCGTCGAGCGGGGGGAATGAGCAGTTCTTC CASSESSSGGNEQFF
. TRBD2 TRBJ2-7 TRBV5-1 TGCGCCAGCAGGGGGCTAGCGGGAGGGGACTACGAGCAGTACTTC CASRGLAGGDYEQYF
. . TRBJ1-2 TRBV19 TGTGCCAGTAGTACAGGGGTTCGGGGCTATGGCTACACCTTC CASSTGVRGYGYTF
. TRBD1 TRBJ2-7 TRBV6-5 TGTGCCAGCAGTTCGGGACAGGGGGGCTACGAGCAGTACTTC CASSSGQGGYEQYF
. TRBD1 TRBJ2-1 TRBV7-9 TGTGCCAGCAGCCTGGGGGACAGGGGGCGAAACAATGAGCAGTTCTTC CASSLGDRGRNNEQFF
. TRBD1 TRBJ1-2 TRBV29-1 TGCAGCGTTGACGATACAGGGGGCAATGGCTACACCTTC CSVDDTGGNGYTF
. TRBD1 TRBJ1-3 TRBV6-5 TGTGCCAGCAGGACAGGGGGTCCTGGAAACACCATATATTTT CASRTGGPGNTIYF
. TRBD2 TRBJ2-7 TRBV12-5 TGTGCTAGTGGTTTCAAACCCGGGACTAGCGGGGGGGCCGTCCACGAGCAGTACTTC CASGFKPGTSGGAVHEQYF
. . TRBJ2-3 TRBV5-6 TGTGCCAGCAGCCCCTTTCCGGGGAGGAGAGATACGCAGTATTTT CASSPFPGRRDTQYF
. . TRBJ2-5 TRBV5-6 TGTGCCAGCAGCTTGGTCAGGGAATCGAGGGAGACCCAGTACTTC CASSLVRESRETQYF
. TRBD2 TRBJ2-3 TRBV3-1/TRBV3-2 TGTGCCAGCAGCCGGGGACTAGCGGGGGGACGACACACAGATACGCAGTATTTT CASSRGLAGGRHTDTQYF
few . TRBJ2-1 TRBV4-2 TGTGCCAGCAGCCAAGATGCGTTGCTAGCCCAGCAGTTCTTC CASSQDALLAQQFF
. . TRBJ1-1 TRBV5-1 TGCGCCAGCAGCTTGGCCACGACAGGGAACACTGAAGCTTTCTTT CASSLATTGNTEAFF
. TRBD1 TRBJ1-1 TRBV6-6 TGTGCCAGCAGTTCCTCGTTAGGGGGCTGGACTGAAGCTTTCTTT CASSSSLGGWTEAFF
. TRBD2 TRBJ2-1 TRBV2 TGTGCCAGCGTCAGCGGGCTAGCGGGGGGGCAGGAGCAGTTCTTC CASVSGLAGGQEQFF
. TRBD2 TRBJ2-3 TRBV6-4 TGTGCCAGCAGTGAAGCGGGGGGGTCCACAGATACGCAGTATTTT CASSEAGGSTDTQYF
. . TRBJ1-2 TRBV28 TGTGCCAGCAGTTTACCGGCCCCGACGGGCTATGGCTACACCTTC CASSLPAPTGYGYTF
once . TRBJ1-5 TRBV5-1 TGCGCCAGCAGCTTTGCCGGGGGGGAGGTGTGGCCCCAGCATTTT CASSFAGGEVWPQHF
. TRBD2 TRBJ2-7 TRBV24-1 TGTGCCACCAGTGGACTAGCGGGGGGTGTCGACGAGCAGTACTTC CATSGLAGGVDEQYF
. . TRBJ2-4 TRBV3-1/TRBV3-2 TGTGCCAGCAGCCAAGACCCGGGTAGCAAAAACATTCAGTACTTC CASSQDPGSKNIQYF
. TRBD2 TRBJ2-5 TRBV4-1 TGCGCCAGCAGCCAGACCCTCGGGAGCGGGAAGATCCAAGAGACCCAGTACTTC CASSQTLGSGKIQETQYF
once TRBD2 TRBJ2-1 TRBV13 TGTGCCAGCAGCTCGCAGAAGGCGGGGGGCTACAATGAGCAGTTCTTC CASSSQKAGGYNEQFF
once . TRBJ1-6 TRBV7-8 TGTGCCAGCAGCCCACAGACGGGAAATTCACCCCTCCACTTT CASSPQTGNSPLHF
. . TRBJ1-1 TRBV5-1 TGCGCCAGCAGCTTGGGTGGCGGGGGGTGGACTGAAGCTTTCTTT CASSLGGGGWTEAFF
. TRBD2 TRBJ2-7 TRBV6-1 TGTGCCAGCAGTGAAGCAGCGGCTAGCGGGTTTTACGAGCAGTACTTC CASSEAAASGFYEQYF
. TRBD1 TRBJ1-1 TRBV5-5 TGTGCCAGCAGCTGGGGGGACAGGGACAACACTGAAGCTTTCTTT CASSWGDRDNTEAFF
. . TRBJ1-5 TRBV19 TGTGCCAGTAGTATTGGACAGCCCAATCAGCCCCAGCATTTT CASSIGQPNQPQHF
once TRBD1 TRBJ1-3 TRBV29-1 TGCAGCGTTAGGACAGGACGACCCAGCACCATATATTTT CSVRTGRPSTIYF
. . TRBJ1-6 TRBV3-1/TRBV3-2 TGTGCCAGCAGAACCGCGGGGGTTTACTCCTATAATTCACCCCTCCACTTT CASRTAGVYSYNSPLHF
. TRBD1 TRBJ1-1 TRBV5-1 TGCGCCAGCAGCTTACAGACAGGGATGAACACTGAAGCTTTCTTT CASSLQTGMNTEAFF
. . TRBJ2-7 TRBV5-5 TGTGCCAGCAGCTTGGGGGAGGTCTACGAGCAGTACTTC CASSLGEVYEQYF
once . TRBJ1-1 TRBV3-1/TRBV3-2 TGTGCCAGCAGCCAGACAGGAGGAGGCACTGAAGCTTTCTTT CASSQTGGGTEAFF
. TRBD2 TRBJ2-1 TRBV19 TGTGCCAGTAGTGCGACTAGCGGCTTCTACAATGAGCAGTTCTTC CASSATSGFYNEQFF
few TRBD1 TRBJ1-5 TRBV7-9 TGTGCCAGCAGCGGCGACAGGGGATACTATAGCAATCAGCCCCAGCATTTT CASSGDRGYYSNQPQHF
. TRBD1 TRBJ2-3 TRBV5-1 TGCGCCAGCAGCTTGGAGGAACAGGGGGCAGATACGCAGTATTTT CASSLEEQGADTQYF
. . TRBJ2-3 TRBV5-4 TGTGCCAGCCGTAGGGGGGGGGATCGCACAGATACGCAGTATTTT CASRRGGDRTDTQYF
. TRBD1 TRBJ2-7 TRBV7-8 TGTGCCAGCAGCCTCTTAGGGACAGGACCCTACGAGCAGTACTTC CASSLLGTGPYEQYF
. . TRBJ2-5 TRBV3-1/TRBV3-2 TGTGCCAGCAGCCCATCCCCAGGGGTGGTAGAGACCCAGTACTTC CASSPSPGVVETQYF
. . TRBJ2-5 TRBV2 TGTGCCAGCAGCTTCCATAGAAAAGAGACCCAGTACTTC CASSFHRKETQYF
. TRBD1 TRBJ2-7 TRBV6-5 TGTGCCAGCAGTTTGGGACAGGGGAATCCCTACGAGCAGTACTTC CASSLGQGNPYEQYF
. TRBD1 TRBJ2-5 TRBV27 TGTGCCAGCAGTCTAGGGACAGGGCCATACCAAGAGACCCAGTACTTC CASSLGTGPYQETQYF
. TRBD2 TRBJ2-3 TRBV11-2 TGTGCCAGCAGCAGATTAGCGGGGGGTTTCCGCACAGATACGCAGTATTTT CASSRLAGGFRTDTQYF
. . TRBJ2-7 TRBV5-6 TGTGCCAGTGCTGTTATGGGGGGGCGACTCTCCTACGAGCAGTACTTC CASAVMGGRLSYEQYF
. TRBD1 TRBJ1-1 TRBV19 TGTGCCAGTAGTCACAGGGGGCGTCAGGCTTTCTTT CASSHRGRQAFF
. TRBD1 TRBJ2-7 TRBV5-1 TGCGCCAGCTTGACAGGGTTCCACGAGCAGTACTTC CASLTGFHEQYF
. TRBD2 TRBJ2-7 TRBV5-5 TGTGCCAGCAGCTCAACGGGGGGGCTGACTTACTACGAGCAGTACTTC CASSSTGGLTYYEQYF
. . TRBJ1-2 TRBV6-5 TGTGCCAGCAGCGGCGACTTGTGGAACTATGGCTACACCTTC CASSGDLWNYGYTF